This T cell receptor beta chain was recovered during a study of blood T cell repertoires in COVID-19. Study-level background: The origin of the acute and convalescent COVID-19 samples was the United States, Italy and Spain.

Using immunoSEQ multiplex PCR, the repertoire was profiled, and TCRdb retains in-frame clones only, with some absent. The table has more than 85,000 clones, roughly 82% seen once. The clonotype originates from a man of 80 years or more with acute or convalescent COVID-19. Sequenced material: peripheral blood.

The CDR3 here is CASSSRSSGGAFSESQYF. As DNA, the CDR3 is TGTGCCAGCAGTTCGCGTTCTAGCGGGGGGGCCTTTTCGGAGTCGCAGTATTTT. This chain joins TRBV28 and TRBJ2-3, with 12 nucleotides matching TRBD2. V shed 4 bases and J 10 bases; nucleotides not matched to a gene: 18. The CDR3 sequence is 18 residues long. Germline CDR1 reads MDHEN; CDR2 reads SYDVKM. The entire variable domain, with the rest obtained from reference TRBV28 and TRBJ2-3, is as follows: DVKVTQSSRYLVKRTGEKVFLECVQDMDHENMFWYRQDPGLGLRLIYFSYDVKMKEKGDIPEGYSVSREKKERFSLILESASTNQTSMYLCASSSRSSGGAFSESQYFGPGTRLTVL.